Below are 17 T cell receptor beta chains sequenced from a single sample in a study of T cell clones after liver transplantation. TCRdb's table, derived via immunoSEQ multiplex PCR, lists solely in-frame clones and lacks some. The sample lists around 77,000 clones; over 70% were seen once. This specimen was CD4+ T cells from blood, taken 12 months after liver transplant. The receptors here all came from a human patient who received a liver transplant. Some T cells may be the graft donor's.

CDR3 coding DNA: TGTGCCAGCAGTCTAGCGGGAGGCACCCCCTACGAGCAGTACTTC. Protein: CASSLAGGTPYEQYF. The genes are TRBV6-5 and TRBJ2-7, with 11 bases that match TRBD2. The V gene end was trimmed by 5 bases and the J gene end by 2 bases; junction bases not matched to a gene: 5. Germline V CDR1 and CDR2: MNHEY, SVGAGI. The CDR3 is 15 residues long.

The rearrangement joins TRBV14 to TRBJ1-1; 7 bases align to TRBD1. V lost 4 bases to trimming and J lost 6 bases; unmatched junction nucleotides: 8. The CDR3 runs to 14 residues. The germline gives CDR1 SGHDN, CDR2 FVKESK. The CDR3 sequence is CASSPTGLRAEAFF. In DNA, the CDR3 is TGTGCCAGCAGCCCGACAGGGCTTAGGGCTGAAGCTTTCTTT.

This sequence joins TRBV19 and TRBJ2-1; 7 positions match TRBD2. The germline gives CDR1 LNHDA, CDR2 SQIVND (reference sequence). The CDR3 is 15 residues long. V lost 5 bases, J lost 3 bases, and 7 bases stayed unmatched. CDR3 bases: TGTGCCAGTAGTGTTACTAGCGCCAACTACAATGAGCAGTTCTTC. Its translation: CASSVTSANYNEQFF.

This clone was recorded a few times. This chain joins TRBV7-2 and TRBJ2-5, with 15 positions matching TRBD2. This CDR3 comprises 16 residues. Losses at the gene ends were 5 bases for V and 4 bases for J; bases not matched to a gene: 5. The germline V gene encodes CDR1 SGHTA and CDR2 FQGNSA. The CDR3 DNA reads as TGTGCCAGCAGCCGAGGACTAGCGGGAGGGAGAGAGACCCAGTACTTC. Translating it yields CASSRGLAGGRETQYF.

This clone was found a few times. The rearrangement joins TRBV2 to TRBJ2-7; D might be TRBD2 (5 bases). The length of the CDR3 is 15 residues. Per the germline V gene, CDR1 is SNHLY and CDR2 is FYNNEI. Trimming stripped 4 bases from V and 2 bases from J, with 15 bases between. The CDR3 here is CASSGGQSDTYEQYF. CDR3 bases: TGTGCCAGCAGTGGAGGGCAGTCGGATACCTACGAGCAGTACTTC.

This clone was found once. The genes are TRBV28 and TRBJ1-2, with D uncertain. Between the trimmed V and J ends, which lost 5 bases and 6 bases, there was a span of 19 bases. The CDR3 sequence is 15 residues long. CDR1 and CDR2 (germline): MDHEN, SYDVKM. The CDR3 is CASSKNIQSYNGYTF. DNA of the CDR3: TGTGCCAGCAGTAAAAACATACAGAGTTACAATGGCTACACCTTC.

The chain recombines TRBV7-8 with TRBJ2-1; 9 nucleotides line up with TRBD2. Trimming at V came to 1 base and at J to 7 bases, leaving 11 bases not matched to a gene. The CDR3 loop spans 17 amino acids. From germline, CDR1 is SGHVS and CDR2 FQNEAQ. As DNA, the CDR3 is TGTGCCAGCAGCTTAGGGGGGTTTAGCGGGAGTGGAAATGAGCAGTTCTTC. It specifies CASSLGGFSGSGNEQFF.

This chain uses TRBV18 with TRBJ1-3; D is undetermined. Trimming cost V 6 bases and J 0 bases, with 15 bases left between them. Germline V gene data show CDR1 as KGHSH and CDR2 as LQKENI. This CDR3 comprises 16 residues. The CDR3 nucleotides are TGTGCCAGCTCCGAAGGCGTAACAGCCTCTGGAAACACCATATATTTT. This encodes CASSEGVTASGNTIYF. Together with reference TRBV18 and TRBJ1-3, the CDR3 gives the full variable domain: NAGVMQNPRHLVRRRGQEARLRCSPMKGHSHVYWYRQLPEEGLKFMVYLQKENIIDESGMPKERFSAEFPKEGPSILRIQQVVRGDSAAYFCASSEGVTASGNTIYFGEGSWLTVV.

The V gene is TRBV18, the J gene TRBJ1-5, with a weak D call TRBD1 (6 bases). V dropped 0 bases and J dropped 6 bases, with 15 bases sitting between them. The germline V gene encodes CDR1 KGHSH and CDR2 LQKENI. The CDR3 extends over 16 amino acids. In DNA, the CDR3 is TGTGCCAGCTCACCACCTGGGAGGGGGGAAGCTCAGCCCCAGCATTTT. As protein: CASSPPGRGEAQPQHF.

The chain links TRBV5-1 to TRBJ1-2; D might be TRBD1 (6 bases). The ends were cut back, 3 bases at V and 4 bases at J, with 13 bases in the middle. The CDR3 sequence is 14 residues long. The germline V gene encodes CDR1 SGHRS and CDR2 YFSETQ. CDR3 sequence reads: CASSSGGSPYGYTF. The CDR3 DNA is TGCGCCAGCAGCTCGGGGGGCAGTCCCTATGGCTACACCTTC.

The CDR3 DNA follows: TGTGCCAGCAGCACTACTAGCGGGAGGAGGACCTACAATGAGCAGTTCTTC. Its translation is CASSTTSGRRTYNEQFF. The rearrangement links TRBV21-1 to TRBJ2-1; the DNA was not compared with TRBD2, the D call given in the table. TRBV21-1 is a pseudogene locus. The CDR3 has 17 residues.

Here the CDR3 reads CASSPRGSGRNTGELFF. The CDR3 nucleotides read TGTGCCAGCTCACCCAGGGGCTCCGGGAGAAACACCGGGGAGCTGTTTTTT. This chain connects TRBV18 to TRBJ2-2, with D perhaps TRBD1 or TRBD2 (6 bases each). The CDR3 length is 17 residues. With 3 bases removed from V and 2 bases from J, the gap between germline ends came to 16 bases. Germline V CDR1 and CDR2: KGHSH, LQKENI.

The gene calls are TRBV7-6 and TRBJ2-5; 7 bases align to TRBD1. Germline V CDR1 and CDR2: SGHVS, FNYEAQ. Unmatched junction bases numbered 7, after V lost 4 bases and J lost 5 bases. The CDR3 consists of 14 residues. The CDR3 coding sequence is TGTGCCAGCAGCTCCGGGACAGCCCGCGAGACCCAGTACTTC. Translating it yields CASSSGTARETQYF.

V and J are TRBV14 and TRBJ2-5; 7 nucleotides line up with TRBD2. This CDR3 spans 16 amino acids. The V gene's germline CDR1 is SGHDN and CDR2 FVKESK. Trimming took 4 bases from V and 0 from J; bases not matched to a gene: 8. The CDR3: CASSLGILAYQETQYF. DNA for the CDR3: TGTGCCAGCAGCCTCGGAATACTAGCGTACCAAGAGACCCAGTACTTC.

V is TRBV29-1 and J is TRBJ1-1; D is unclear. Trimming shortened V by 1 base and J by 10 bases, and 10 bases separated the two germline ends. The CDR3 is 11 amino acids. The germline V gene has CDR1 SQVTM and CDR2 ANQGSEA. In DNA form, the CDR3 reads TGCAGCGTTGAAGCTCCCTTGGGAGCTTTCTTT. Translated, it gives CSVEAPLGAFF.

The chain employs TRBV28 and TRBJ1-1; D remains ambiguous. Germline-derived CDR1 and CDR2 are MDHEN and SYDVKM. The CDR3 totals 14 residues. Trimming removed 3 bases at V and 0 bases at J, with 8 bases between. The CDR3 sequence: CASSLTGLNTEAFF. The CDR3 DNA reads TGTGCCAGCAGTTTGACCGGGTTGAACACTGAAGCTTTCTTT.

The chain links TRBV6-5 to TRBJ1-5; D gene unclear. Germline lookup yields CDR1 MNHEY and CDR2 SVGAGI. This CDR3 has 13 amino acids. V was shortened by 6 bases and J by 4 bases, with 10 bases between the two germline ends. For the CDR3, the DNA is TGTGCCAGCAGCCAACAACTTAATCAGCCCCAGCATTTT. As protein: CASSQQLNQPQHF.